Listed here are 26 T cell receptor beta chains from one sample, sequenced in a study of blood T cell repertoires in COVID-19. The repertoire was sequenced with immunoSEQ multiplex PCR; TCRdb's copy has only in-frame clones and lacks some. The sample includes some 240,000 clones, 85% of them seen just once. The specimen sequenced was peripheral blood. Receptors were obtained from a woman between 65 and 79 years old with COVID-19, enrolled during active disease.

V gene TRBV5-5 combines with J gene TRBJ1-1, with D unclear. The CDR3 contains 14 residues. Trimming took off 2 bases at V and 1 base at J, with 9 bases between the two ends. From germline, CDR1 is SGHKS and CDR2 YYEKEE (reference sequence). For the CDR3, the DNA is TGTGCCAGCAGCTTTGATGGCAGGAACACTGAAGCTTTCTTT. This translates into CASSFDGRNTEAFF.

The CDR3 nucleotides are TGTGCCAGCAGCTTCAGGGACTACACTGAAGCTTTCTTT. This translates into CASSFRDYTEAFF. V and J are TRBV5-4 and TRBJ1-1; a possible D gene is TRBD1 (5 bases). From germline, CDR1 is SGHNT and CDR2 YYREEE (reference sequence). This CDR3 region has 13 residues. Trimming pared 2 bases from V and 3 bases from J, leaving 8 bases between.

The gene calls are TRBV5-1 and TRBJ2-5; 9 bases match TRBD1. V lost 4 bases and J lost 5; bases outside the gene matches: 12. CDR1 and CDR2 from the germline V gene are SGHRS and YFSETQ. This CDR3 contains 16 residues. The CDR3 is CASSIRPQGASETQYF. The CDR3, as DNA: TGCGCCAGCAGCATAAGACCACAGGGGGCATCTGAGACCCAGTACTTC.

The chain carries TRBV4-2 and TRBJ2-6; D call uncertain. Per germline, CDR1 LGHNA and CDR2 YNFKEQ. The CDR3 length is 15 residues. With 1 base removed from V and 0 bases from J, the gap between germline ends came to 4 bases. The CDR3 here is CASSQANSGANVLTF. CDR3 sequence (DNA): TGTGCCAGCAGCCAAGCAAACTCTGGGGCCAACGTCCTGACTTTC.

The CDR3 here is CASSLEGSGGYNEQFF. For the CDR3, the DNA is TGCGCCAGCAGCTTGGAGGGTAGCGGGGGCTACAATGAGCAGTTCTTC. This sequence joins TRBV5-1 and TRBJ2-1, with TRBD2 identical over 9 bases. V lost 0 bases to trimming and J lost 3 bases; unmatched junction nucleotides: 4. CDR1 and CDR2 from the germline V gene are SGHRS and YFSETQ. The CDR3 is made up of 16 amino acids.

The V gene is TRBV2, the J gene TRBJ1-5; maybe TRBD1 (6 bases). Germline lookup yields CDR1 SNHLY and CDR2 FYNNEI. This CDR3 has 15 amino acids. V lost 4 bases to trimming and J lost 1 base, with 11 bases between them. CDR3 nucleotide sequence: TGTGCCAGCAGTGCCCAGGGGCTAAGCAATCAGCCCCAGCATTTT. Translating gives CASSAQGLSNQPQHF.

The CDR3 sequence: CASSSRVAGANVLTF. The CDR3 DNA sequence: TGTGCCAGCAGCAGCAGGGTAGCCGGGGCCAACGTCCTGACTTTC. The chain uses TRBV7-9 and TRBJ2-6, with D perhaps TRBD1 (5 bases). Germline V lookup: CDR1 SEHNR, CDR2 FQNEAQ (reference sequence). Trimming pared 5 bases from V and 4 bases from J, leaving 12 bases between. The CDR3 sequence is 15 residues long.

This clone was observed once. The rearrangement joins TRBV11-2 to TRBJ2-7, with TRBD2 matching 7 bases. The CDR3 has 14 residues. Per germline, CDR1 SGHAT and CDR2 FQNNGV. Trimming took 5 bases from V and 6 from J; bases not matched to a gene: 10. The CDR3 DNA reads TGTGCCAGCAGCCCTAGCCTGGCGGGAGTCGAGCAGTACTTC. Its translation: CASSPSLAGVEQYF.

The chain employs TRBV9 and TRBJ1-1; TRBD1 matches at 7 bases. Per germline, CDR1 SGDLS and CDR2 YYNGEE. This CDR3 region has 17 residues. V dropped 3 bases and J dropped 3; count of bases not matched to a gene: 14. CDR3 residues: CASSATLGDRAHTEAFF. DNA of the CDR3: TGTGCCAGCAGCGCTACCCTGGGTGACAGGGCCCACACTGAAGCTTTCTTT.

As concerns this clone: Because the CDR3's place on the DNA is in doubt, the DNA is left out and the CDR3 is given as listed by TCRdb. CDR3 loop: CSASVAGGAWDF. This chain connects TRBV20-1 to TRBJ2-3; no check of the table's D call, TRBD1, against the DNA was made. The CDR3 length is 12 residues, termini included. CDR1 and CDR2 (germline): DFQATT, SNEGSKA (reference sequence).

This clone was detected ten times or more. This chain links TRBV7-9 with TRBJ1-5, with 8 positions matching TRBD1. J lost 5 bases, V lost 1 base, and 4 bases had no gene match. Germline V CDR1 and CDR2: SEHNR, FQNEAQ (reference sequence). The CDR3 is made up of 15 amino acids. CDR3 region: CASSLGTGNDQPQHF. For the CDR3, the DNA is TGTGCCAGCAGCTTAGGGACAGGGAACGATCAGCCCCAGCATTTT.

V and J are TRBV4-2 and TRBJ1-5, with D perhaps matching TRBD1 (6 bases). CDR3 length: 15 amino acids. The V gene's germline CDR1 is LGHNA and CDR2 YNFKEQ. The V and J ends lost 3 bases and 5 bases respectively, with 14 bases between them. DNA for the CDR3: TGTGCCAGCAGCCATTACAGGGAGTTTGATCAGCCCCAGCATTTT. It specifies CASSHYREFDQPQHF.

The chain couples TRBV6-5 to TRBJ1-6, with TRBD1 matching 7 bases. The length of the CDR3 is 14 residues. CDR1 and CDR2 (germline): MNHEY, SVGAGI. The V gene end was trimmed by 4 bases and the J gene end by 9 bases; junction bases not matched to a gene: 6. The DNA of the CDR3 is TGTGCCAGCAGTTTGGACAGGCGATCTTCACCCCTCCACTTT. This encodes CASSLDRRSSPLHF.

The chain recombines TRBV19 with TRBJ2-1; TRBD2 agrees at 14 bases. CDR3 size: 18 residues. Losses at the gene ends were 5 bases for V and 7 bases for J; bases not matched to a gene: 13. Germline V gene lookup returns CDR1 LNHDA and CDR2 SQIVND (reference sequence). CDR3 DNA sequence: TGTGCCAGTAGTTACAAACCGGGACTAGCGGGAGTAGGGAATGAGCAGTTCTTC. This sequence encodes CASSYKPGLAGVGNEQFF.

This clone was observed a few times. The chain is built from TRBV18 and TRBJ2-7; 9 bases align to TRBD2. This CDR3 contains 13 residues. CDR1 and CDR2 (germline): KGHSH, LQKENI. Trimming at V came to 6 bases and at J to 3 bases, leaving 3 bases not matched to a gene. CDR3 sequence reads: CASSASGNYEQYF. For the CDR3, the DNA is TGTGCCAGCTCGGCTAGCGGGAACTACGAGCAGTACTTC.

This sequence joins TRBV5-4 and TRBJ1-3; 9 bases fit TRBD1. Trimming removed 2 bases from V and 4 bases from J; junction bases left unmatched: 4. The CDR3 runs 15 residues. Germline CDR1 and CDR2: SGHNT and YYREEE (reference sequence). CDR3 amino acids: CASSLQGAGGNTIYF. CDR3 coding DNA: TGTGCCAGCAGCTTACAGGGGGCAGGGGGAAACACCATATATTTT.

This clone appeared a few times. This rearrangement joins TRBV29-1 to TRBJ1-2, with D hard to call. The V end was cut by 3 bases, the J end by 5 bases, with 16 bases between. Germline V gives CDR1 SQVTM, CDR2 ANQGSEA. The CDR3 is 14 amino acids. The CDR3 loop is CSVDLDAEAYGYTF. The CDR3 nucleotides are TGCAGCGTTGATTTAGACGCAGAGGCTTATGGCTACACCTTC.

The chain couples TRBV19 to TRBJ1-5, with D possibly matching TRBD1 (6 bases). V lost 5 bases and J 7 bases, leaving 21 bases between the germline ends. Germline values: CDR1 LNHDA, CDR2 SQIVND (reference sequence). CDR3 length equals 16 residues. The CDR3, as DNA: TGTGCCAGTAGTCCGCTGGGGACACCCAATGGGCAGCCCCAGCATTTT. It encodes CASSPLGTPNGQPQHF.

The chain is built from TRBV6-2 or TRBV6-3 and TRBJ2-7; 7 bases are shared with TRBD2. The CDR3 runs to 15 residues. The germline V gene has CDR1 MNHEY and CDR2 SVGEGT. V shed 2 bases, J shed 0 bases, and the junction held 4 bases outside the gene matches. The CDR3 nucleotides are TGTGCCAGCAGTTACGAGTGGGGGGGCTCCTACGAGCAGTACTTC. This translates into CASSYEWGGSYEQYF.

V and J are TRBV7-2 and TRBJ2-3, with 10 bases identical to TRBD2. V was clipped by 1 base and J by 4 bases; unmatched bases: 8. The CDR3 loop spans 17 amino acids. Germline V lookup: CDR1 SGHTA, CDR2 FQGNSA. CDR3 DNA: TGTGCCAGCAGCTTAGGAGGGCCGGGACTAGCGCCAGATACGCAGTATTTT. As protein: CASSLGGPGLAPDTQYF.

The rearrangement uses TRBV9 and TRBJ2-5; 7 positions agree with TRBD1. CDR3 size: 15 residues. Unmatched junction bases numbered 4, after V lost 2 bases and J lost 0 bases. Germline CDR1 and CDR2: SGDLS and YYNGEE. CDR3 coding DNA: TGTGCCAGCAGCGTGGGAGACAGGGACCAAGAGACCCAGTACTTC. Its protein product is CASSVGDRDQETQYF.

The CDR3 loop reads CATSRDGDSTNSPLHF. CDR3 DNA: TGTGCCACCAGCAGAGACGGCGACAGCACTAATTCACCCCTCCACTTT. This chain uses TRBV15 with TRBJ1-6; tentatively, D is TRBD1 (5 bases). This CDR3 spans 16 amino acids. Germline CDR1 LNHNV, CDR2 YYDKDF (reference sequence). Trimming took 0 bases from V and 6 from J, leaving 12 bases between them.

The V call is TRBV5-6, the J call TRBJ1-2, with 8 positions matching TRBD1. Losses at the gene ends were 4 bases for V and 4 bases for J; bases not matched to a gene: 12. Germline-derived CDR1 and CDR2 are SGHDT and YYEEEE. This CDR3 has 16 residues. CDR3 nucleotides: TGTGCCAGCAGCGCCGGGACAGGCGCCCTCTTCTATGGCTACACCTTC. Amino acids: CASSAGTGALFYGYTF.

The chain carries TRBV4-3 and TRBJ1-3, with TRBD1 as a possible D gene (5 bases). Germline loops: CDR1 LGHNA, CDR2 YSLEER. This CDR3 has 12 residues. Trimming cost V 8 bases and J 9 bases, with 14 bases left between them. The DNA of the CDR3 is TGCGCCAGCCAGGGCCCTGGCTCCACCATATATTTT. Its translation is CASQGPGSTIYF.

CDR3 sequence: CASSLGPAGGVETQYF. Written as DNA, the CDR3 is TGTGCCAGCAGCTTAGGTCCAGCGGGGGGCGTTGAGACCCAGTACTTC. The chain joins TRBV7-2 to TRBJ2-5; 9 bases align to TRBD2. CDR1 SGHTA and CDR2 FQGNSA come from the germline V gene. The CDR3 loop spans 16 amino acids. The V and J ends lost 1 base and 5 bases, in that order; junction bases with no gene match: 8.

This clone was counted only a few times. The chain joins TRBV5-7 to TRBJ1-1; TRBD1 matches 7 bases. TRBV5-7 has ORF status, its function being uncertain. Trimming at V came to 1 base and at J to 0 bases, leaving 9 bases not matched to a gene. CDR3 length equals 17 residues. CDR3 loop: CASSLRAGGWMNTEAFF. The DNA for the CDR3 is TGTGCCAGCAGCTTGAGGGCAGGGGGATGGATGAACACTGAAGCTTTCTTT.